Detailed here is one T cell receptor beta chain. Repertoires were generated with immunoSEQ multiplex PCR, while TCRdb's copy carries only in-frame clones and drops some. The sample has 150,000 or so clones; about 81% are singletons. The entry originates in a study of blood T cell repertoires in COVID-19. Study background: Spain, Italy and the United States supplied samples that represented acute and convalescent COVID-19. From T cells, B-cell-depleted T cells, or PBMCs came the material, which was cDNA or gDNA.

The sample comprised peripheral blood. This receptor was identified in a human donor in a cohort sampled during active COVID-19.

In nucleotides, the CDR3 is TGTGCCAGCAGCCAAGGTTCGCGTGCAGAGACCCAGTACTTC. Amino acids: CASSQGSRAETQYF. The chain joins TRBV14 to TRBJ2-5; D call uncertain. Trimming left V 1 base short and J 4 bases short, with 10 bases between. Germline values: CDR1 SGHDN, CDR2 FVKESK. This CDR3 has 14 residues.